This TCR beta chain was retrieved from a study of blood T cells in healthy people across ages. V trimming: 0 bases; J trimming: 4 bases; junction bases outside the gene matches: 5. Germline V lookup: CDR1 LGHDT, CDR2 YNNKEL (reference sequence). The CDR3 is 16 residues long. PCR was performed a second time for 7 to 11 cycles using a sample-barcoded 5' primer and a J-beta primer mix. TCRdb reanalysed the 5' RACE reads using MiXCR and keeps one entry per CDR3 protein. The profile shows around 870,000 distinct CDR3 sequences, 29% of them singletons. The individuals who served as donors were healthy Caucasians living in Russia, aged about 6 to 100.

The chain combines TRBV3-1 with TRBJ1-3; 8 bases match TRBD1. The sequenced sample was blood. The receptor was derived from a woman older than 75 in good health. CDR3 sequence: CASSQELTGVGNTIYF. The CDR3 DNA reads TGTGCCAGCAGCCAAGAGTTGACAGGGGTCGGAAACACCATATATTTT.